These 4 T cell receptor beta chains share one sample of origin, sequenced in a study of T-cell reconstitution after alpha-beta-depleted transplantation in children. During its preparation, the TCRbeta library received unique molecular identifiers. One entry per CDR3 protein results from TCRdb running MiXCR on the PCR reads. This table has 400,000 to 550,000 distinct CDR3 sequences, over 9.5% appearing once. The source was PBMCs, collected before TCRalphabeta/CD19-depleted stem cell transplant. The receptor source for this set is a child aged 2 to 15 with inherited bone marrow failure, due to receive a stem cell transplant.

This clonotype was detected ten times or more. V gene TRBV6-2 or TRBV6-3 combines with J gene TRBJ2-1, with a weak D call TRBD1 (6 bases). Germline V lookup: CDR1 MNHEY, CDR2 SVGEGT. The V end was cut by 5 bases, the J end by 4 bases, with 15 bases between. The CDR3 has 15 residues. The CDR3 coding sequence is TGTGCCAGCAGTCCATCCGGGACACCATACAATGAGCAGTTCTTC. It encodes CASSPSGTPYNEQFF.

This clonotype occurred a few times. This chain connects TRBV5-4 to TRBJ2-5; 10 bases agree with TRBD2. V lost 0 bases to trimming and J lost 6 bases; unmatched junction nucleotides: 5. Germline V gene lookup returns CDR1 SGHNT and CDR2 YYREEE (reference sequence). The CDR3 totals 15 residues. CDR3: CASSLGLAGVQTQYF. CDR3 nucleotide sequence: TGTGCCAGCAGCTTGGGGCTAGCGGGAGTGCAGACCCAGTACTTC.

V usage is TRBV27 and J usage is TRBJ1-2, with 8 nucleotides matching TRBD1. The J segment lost 8 bases and the V segment lost 5 bases, leaving 16 bases of the junction unmatched. CDR1 MNHEY and CDR2 SMNVEV come from the germline V gene (reference sequence). The CDR3 loop spans 16 amino acids. This chain's CDR3 is CASSPFPSTGGDGYTF. CDR3 sequence (DNA): TGTGCCAGCAGTCCCTTCCCAAGTACAGGGGGGGACGGCTACACCTTC.

The table lists this clonotype with many counts. This chain connects TRBV7-9 to TRBJ2-7; TRBD2 matches 8 bases. Unmatched junction bases numbered 5, after V lost 1 base and J lost 12 bases. CDR3 length equals 12 residues. Germline-derived CDR1 and CDR2 are SEHNR and FQNEAQ (reference sequence). CDR3 sequence: CASSLEREGPYF. The CDR3 nucleotides are TGTGCCAGCAGCTTAGAACGGGAGGGCCCGTACTTC.